This T cell receptor (beta chain) was recorded in a study of PD-1 blockade in classical Hodgkin lymphoma. Data came from immunoSEQ multiplex PCR; TCRdb stores just in-frame clones and leaves some out. The sample shows more than 25,000 clones, around 85% of them seen only once. As regards this clone: Its antigen is not known.

V was clipped by 4 bases and J by 7 bases; unmatched bases: 7. The CDR3 spans 13 residues. CDR1 is LNHDA, CDR2 SQIVND, per germline (reference sequence). Points from the study as a whole: Reported findings placed baseline TCR diversity lower in newly diagnosed patients (compared with healthy donors). Nothing has yet pinned down what causes the repertoire differences, possibly disease activity or prior therapy.

Noted time point: cycle 4 day 1 (C4D1), after 6 weeks of nivolumab. Patients all relapsed after autologous stem cell transplantation, and there was variation in brentuximab vedotin exposure. Thawed PBMCs underwent magnetic negative selection to yield purified CD4+ T cells. Responses achieved at best were complete response, partial response or progressive disease. This material consisted of CD4+ T cells from blood, taken before the fourth cycle of nivolumab. The sequence was obtained from a human donor with classical Hodgkin lymphoma. This rearrangement joins TRBV19 to TRBJ2-7; 7 bases fit TRBD1. As DNA, the CDR3 is TGTGCCAGTAGTACTTTACCGACAGGGGAGCAGTACTTC. Translation: CASSTLPTGEQYF.